Each of the 31 T cell receptor beta chains below was sequenced from the same sample in a study of blood T cells in healthy people across ages. For the second PCR, which ran for 7 to 11 cycles, a sample-barcoded 5' primer and a J-beta primer mix were used. MiXCR, run by TCRdb on the 5' RACE reads, gives a single entry per CDR3 protein. The sample carries fewer than 800,000 distinct CDR3 sequences, 20% to 25% recorded once. These same records also appear under a second study, on T cells of mothers and their children.

Sample: blood. Receptors were obtained from a boy younger than 18 in good health.

V and J are TRBV6-6 and TRBJ1-1; tentative D call: TRBD1 (6 bases). V gave up 7 bases and J gave up 5 bases, with 20 bases separating them. Germline V gene lookup returns CDR1 MNHNY and CDR2 SVGAGI (reference sequence). The CDR3 runs to 15 residues. CDR3 DNA sequence: TGTGCCAGCACCCTCTCCGGGGGGGCTCAGACTGAAGCTTTCTTT. Translated, it gives CASTLSGGAQTEAFF.

V usage is TRBV6-6 and J usage is TRBJ2-7; D is possibly TRBD2 (7 bases). The germline gives CDR1 MNHNY, CDR2 SVGAGI (reference sequence). This CDR3 spans 14 amino acids. V lost 2 bases and J 5 bases, leaving 13 bases between the germline ends. CDR3 sequence (DNA): TGTGCCAGCAGTTACGGCGGGGGCTGGGACGAGCAGTACTTC. As protein: CASSYGGGWDEQYF.

This chain links TRBV7-9 with TRBJ1-4; 7 positions match TRBD1. V gave up 4 bases and J gave up 7 bases; unmatched junction bases: 9. CDR1 and CDR2 from the germline V gene are SEHNR and FQNEAQ (reference sequence). CDR3 size: 15 residues. The DNA for the CDR3 is TGTGCCAGCAGCTCGACAGGGCCCGGGAGTGAAAAACTGTTTTTT. Translated, it gives CASSSTGPGSEKLFF.

This chain uses TRBV20-1 with TRBJ2-5; 10 positions agree with TRBD1. Gene TRBJ2-7 matches the end of the DNA better, so the J call may be wrong. There are 14 residues in the CDR3. Germline CDR1 is DFQATT and CDR2 is SNEGSKA (reference sequence). The CDR3 DNA reads as TGCAGTGCTAGAGTAGGGACAGGGGCGCCCGAGCAGTACTTC. The encoded protein is CSARVGTGAPEQYF.

This chain uses TRBV9 with TRBJ2-5; 11 bases line up with TRBD2. CDR1 and CDR2 (germline): SGDLS, YYNGEE. J was trimmed by 0 bases and V by 4 bases; bases with no gene match: 5. CDR3 length: 16 amino acids. The CDR3 DNA reads TGTGCCAGCAGCCCATTACTAGCGGGGGACCAAGAGACCCAGTACTTC. It codes for CASSPLLAGDQETQYF.

The V call is TRBV19, the J call TRBJ2-1, with TRBD2 identical over 8 bases. This CDR3 region has 14 residues. Germline V lookup: CDR1 LNHDA, CDR2 SQIVND (reference sequence). Trimming cost V 6 bases and J 7 bases; bases outside gene matches: 8. CDR3 protein: CASRPGRESNEQFF. In nucleotides, the CDR3 is TGTGCCAGTAGGCCCGGGAGGGAGTCGAATGAGCAGTTCTTC.

The count of this clonotype is one. The chain joins TRBV12-3 or TRBV12-4 to TRBJ2-5, with 8 bases aligning to TRBD2. The J call may be mistaken, given a closer DNA end match to TRBJ2-7. This CDR3 is 17 amino acids long. The CDR3 bases are TGTGCCAGCAGTTTAAAGCGGCTCGGGAGGGTAGCCTACGAGCAGTACTTC. Its translation is CASSLKRLGRVAYEQYF.

This clonotype has a handful of counts. The junction does not match germline at one end; this may be a read error. The J gene is TRBJ2-1, the V gene TRBV20-1, with TRBD2 identical over 8 bases. The CDR3 is 11 amino acids. Germline V CDR1 and CDR2: DFQATT, SNEGSKA (reference sequence). CDR3 in DNA: TGCAGTGCTAGAGGCTCCGGGGGACTAGTTTTC. Translating it yields CSARGSGGLVF.

The chain carries TRBV6-6 and TRBJ1-4, with 10 bases identical to TRBD1. V was pared by 7 bases and J by 5 bases, with 4 bases of the junction left unmatched. Germline V gives CDR1 MNHNY, CDR2 SVGAGI (reference sequence). This CDR3 has 14 amino acids. CDR3 coding DNA: TGTGCCAGCACCTCGGACAGGGGGAATGAAAAACTGTTTTTT. This gives the protein CASTSDRGNEKLFF.

This sequence joins TRBV7-9 and TRBJ2-3; perhaps D is TRBD1 or TRBD2 (6 bases each). CDR1 is SEHNR, CDR2 FQNEAQ, per germline (reference sequence). The CDR3 spans 16 residues. V shed 5 bases and J shed 6 bases, with 21 bases lying between them. The CDR3 nucleotides read TGTGCCAGCAGCCCTCGAAGGGGGACTCCCACGGATACGCAGTATTTT. Amino acid sequence: CASSPRRGTPTDTQYF.

This chain links TRBV7-2 with TRBJ2-5, with D perhaps matching TRBD1 (5 bases). Matching the DNA end better, TRBJ2-7 makes the J call doubtful. CDR3 length equals 14 residues. CDR1 and CDR2 from the germline V gene are SGHTA and FQGNSA. CDR3 DNA: TGTGCCAGCAGCTTAGATAGGACAACCTACGAGCAGTACTTC. Encoded protein: CASSLDRTTYEQYF.

The chain couples TRBV20-1 to TRBJ2-5; TRBD1 matches 10 bases. The CDR3 spans 14 residues. V lost 6 bases and J lost 4; bases outside the gene matches: 8. Germline CDR1 is DFQATT and CDR2 is SNEGSKA (reference sequence). CDR3 coding DNA: TGCAGTGCGCCGGGACAGGGGACTGGAGAGACCCAGTACTTC. It codes for CSAPGQGTGETQYF.

This chain links TRBV9 with TRBJ2-7; 8 bases map to TRBD2. From germline, CDR1 is SGDLS and CDR2 YYNGEE. V dropped 3 bases and J dropped 5; count of bases not matched to a gene: 7. This CDR3 has 14 amino acids. In nucleotides, the CDR3 is TGTGCCAGCAGCGAGAGCGGGAGCAAGGACGAGCAGTACTTC. This sequence encodes CASSESGSKDEQYF.

This clonotype has a handful of counts. The rearrangement uses TRBV4-1 and TRBJ1-4; D remains unclear. Germline V CDR1 and CDR2: MGHRA, YSYEKL. The ends were cut back, 0 bases at V and 3 bases at J, with 11 bases in the middle. CDR3 length: 16 residues. The CDR3 loop reads CASSQDPVPANEKLFF. CDR3 nucleotides: TGCGCCAGCAGCCAAGATCCCGTCCCGGCTAATGAAAAACTGTTTTTT.

This clonotype has only a few counts. The CDR3 loop reads CATSRDGREDVLFNEQFF. The CDR3 coding sequence is TGTGCCACCAGCAGAGATGGGCGTGAGGACGTACTATTCAATGAGCAGTTCTTC. The V gene is TRBV15, the J gene TRBJ2-5; D gene unclear. The J call may not be correct, given that the DNA end is closer to TRBJ2-1. Germline values: CDR1 LNHNV, CDR2 YYDKDF (reference sequence). This CDR3 region has 18 residues.

This chain connects TRBV4-2 to TRBJ2-5, with D perhaps TRBD2 (5 bases). The J call is uncertain, as TRBJ2-7 better fits the DNA end. Germline V gene sequence: CDR1 LGHNA, CDR2 YNFKEQ. The CDR3 extends over 13 amino acids. Written as DNA, the CDR3 is TGTGCCAGCAGCCAAGATATGGGAGACGAGCAGTACTTC. This translates into CASSQDMGDEQYF.

The V and J genes are TRBV12-5 and TRBJ2-3; TRBD2 aligns across 10 bases. V was clipped by 5 bases and J by 3 bases; unmatched bases: 14. Germline V CDR1 and CDR2: LGHNT, FRNRAP. The length of the CDR3 is 18 residues. CDR3 in amino acids: CASGPPAGGPTHTDTQYF. CDR3 nucleotide sequence: TGTGCTAGTGGTCCCCCAGCGGGGGGGCCTACTCATACAGATACGCAGTATTTT.

The rearrangement joins TRBV19 to TRBJ2-7; TRBD2 agrees at 10 bases. J lost 2 bases, V lost 3 bases, and 4 bases had no gene match. The CDR3 runs 15 residues. Germline assignment: CDR1 LNHDA and CDR2 SQIVND (reference sequence). CDR3 region: CASSIRLAGAYEQYF. CDR3 nucleotides: TGTGCCAGTAGTATTCGGCTAGCGGGAGCCTACGAGCAGTACTTC. Combining the CDR3 with reference TRBV19 and TRBJ2-7 gives the whole variable domain DGGITQSPKYLFRKEGQNVTLSCEQNLNHDAMYWYRQDPGQGLRLIYYSQIVNDFQKGDIAEGYSVSREKKESFPLTVTSAQKNPTAFYLCASSIRLAGAYEQYFGPGTRLTVT.

This clonotype was seen only a few times. The chain joins TRBV7-2 to TRBJ2-7, with no clear D. The V gene's germline CDR1 is SGHTA and CDR2 FQGNSA. There are 14 residues in the CDR3. Trimming stripped 4 bases from V and 0 bases from J, with 10 bases between. The chain's CDR3 is CASSSGRSSYEQYF. The CDR3 nucleotides read TGTGCCAGCAGCTCGGGCCGGAGCTCCTACGAGCAGTACTTC.

The chain is built from TRBV7-2 and TRBJ1-5; no reliable D call. The CDR3 has 9 amino acids. The germline V gene encodes CDR1 SGHTA and CDR2 FQGNSA. The V end lost 10 bases, the J end lost 5 bases, and 3 bases lay between the germline ends. For the CDR3, the DNA is TGTGCCAACCATCAGCCCCAGCATTTT. This gives the protein CANHQPQHF.

CDR3 coding DNA: TGTGCCACCAGTGATTCCGCCCAAGAGCAGTTCTTC. It translates to CATSDSAQEQFF. V is TRBV24-1 and J is TRBJ2-5; D gene ambiguous. The DNA end favors TRBJ2-1, so the J call may be wrong. Germline V gene data show CDR1 as KGHDR and CDR2 as SFDVKD. This CDR3 comprises 12 residues.

In this sample, this clonotype turned up a few times. This sequence joins TRBV7-2 and TRBJ2-3, with D unclear. Germline values: CDR1 SGHTA, CDR2 FQGNSA. Trimming cost V 4 bases and J 8 bases, with 19 bases left between them. The CDR3 contains 15 residues. The CDR3 region has the DNA TGTGCCAGCAGCTCCTCCTCTACGGGTTACGGTACGCAGTATTTT. Translating it yields CASSSSSTGYGTQYF.

The gene calls are TRBV28 and TRBJ2-5; D remains ambiguous. Matching the DNA end better, TRBJ2-7 makes the J call doubtful. The CDR3 sequence is 15 residues long. Looked up from germline, CDR1 is MDHEN and CDR2 is SYDVKM. CDR3 in DNA: TGTGCCAGCAGTCCCCCCCCGGTTCGGACCTACGAGCAGTACTTC. Amino acids: CASSPPPVRTYEQYF.

This sequence joins TRBV10-3 and TRBJ2-3; D is unresolved. Trimming took 7 bases from V and 2 from J, leaving 7 bases between them. Germline-derived CDR1 and CDR2 are ENHRY and SYGVKD. The CDR3 length is 12 residues. In DNA form, the CDR3 reads TGTGCCATCAAACCTTCCACAGATACGCAGTATTTT. The encoded protein is CAIKPSTDTQYF.

The chain joins TRBV3-1 to TRBJ2-7, with no clear D. Deletions cut 9 bases from V and 3 bases from J, with 15 bases between. The CDR3 runs 13 residues. CDR1 is LGHDT and CDR2 is YNNKEL in the germline V gene (reference sequence). CDR3 sequence: CASSLDNIYEQYF. Here the CDR3 DNA reads TGTGCCAGTTCGCTGGATAACATCTACGAGCAGTACTTC.

This clonotype has a single count. J is TRBJ1-2 and V is TRBV20-1; 9 bases line up with TRBD1. In germline, CDR1 is DFQATT, CDR2 SNEGSKA (reference sequence). This CDR3 has 17 amino acids. Germline trimming cut 1 base from V and 7 bases from J; bases unmatched to any gene: 16. CDR3 nucleotides: TGCAGTGCTAGAGGCGGGATCTGGGACAGGGAGGTCGGTGGCTACACCTTC. Its protein is CSARGGIWDREVGGYTF.

This rearrangement joins TRBV7-9 to TRBJ2-1; 8 positions agree with TRBD1. Germline V gene sequence: CDR1 SEHNR, CDR2 FQNEAQ (reference sequence). With V trimmed by 5 bases and J by 5 bases, 11 bases remained unmatched. The CDR3 loop spans 16 amino acids. CDR3 loop: CASSPLGQGTHNEQFF. Here the CDR3 DNA reads TGTGCCAGCAGCCCTTTAGGACAGGGCACACACAATGAGCAGTTCTTC.

This clonotype was seen only a few times. V usage is TRBV11-3 and J usage is TRBJ2-2; a possible D gene is TRBD1 (6 bases). Germline-derived CDR1 and CDR2 are SGHNT and YENEEA. The CDR3 covers 18 residues. The V end lost 6 bases, the J end lost 2 bases, and 22 bases lay between the germline ends. The CDR3 loop is CASSRDRTVIPNTGELFF. The DNA of the CDR3 is TGTGCCAGCAGTCGGGATAGGACAGTCATCCCAAACACCGGGGAGCTGTTTTTT.

This rearrangement joins TRBV6-2 or TRBV6-3 to TRBJ2-5, with D unclear. The end of the DNA fits TRBJ2-7 better, so the J call may be wrong. The V gene's germline CDR1 is MNHEY and CDR2 SVGEGT. The CDR3 spans 12 residues. The CDR3 region is CASSTLSYEQYF. The CDR3 DNA reads as TGTGCCAGCAGTACCCTGTCCTACGAGCAGTACTTC.

This clonotype was counted only a few times. The CDR3 DNA sequence: TGTGCCAGCAGTTTATTCGGGGGGACTCAGCCCCAGCATTTT. It specifies CASSLFGGTQPQHF. The chain carries TRBV28 and TRBJ1-5; D possibly corresponds to TRBD1 (5 bases). V was shortened by 1 base and J by 6 bases, with 10 bases between the two germline ends. From germline, CDR1 is MDHEN and CDR2 SYDVKM. The CDR3 sequence is 14 residues long.

This clonotype is a singleton in its sample. The rearrangement links TRBV29-1 to TRBJ2-5; 14 bases align to TRBD2. The CDR3 totals 16 residues. Trimming took 5 bases from V and 4 from J; bases not matched to a gene: 9. The germline gives CDR1 SQVTM, CDR2 ANQGSEA. CDR3 loop: CSVTTGLAGVGETQYF. The CDR3 nucleotides read TGCAGCGTTACTACGGGACTAGCGGGAGTAGGAGAGACCCAGTACTTC.